The TCR beta chain described here comes from a study of PD-1 blockade in classical Hodgkin lymphoma. The time point was: cycle 4 day 1 (C4D1), after around six weeks of nivolumab. Following autologous stem cell transplantation, relapse occurred in every patient, and exposure to brentuximab vedotin varied. Investigators isolated CD4+ T cells from thawed PBMCs through magnetic negative selection. Generated by immunoSEQ multiplex PCR, the TCRdb table keeps only in-frame clones and is missing some. The table lists some 26,000 clones, 75% to 90% of them singletons. Study conclusions and caveats: Prior to therapy, complete responders displayed diversity much like that of newly diagnosed patients.

Concerning this clone itself: The antigen is unknown.

The CDR3 length is 13 residues. V lost 6 bases and J 1 base, leaving 9 bases between the germline ends. Germline V gene data show CDR1 as LNHDA and CDR2 as SQIVND (reference sequence). This clonotype was sampled from a human donor with classical Hodgkin lymphoma. The chain combines TRBV19 with TRBJ1-1, with D hard to call. The material was CD4+ T cells from blood, obtained before the fourth cycle of nivolumab. CDR3 nucleotides: TGTGCCAGTAGCGACGCTGGGAACACTGAAGCTTTCTTT. Protein product: CASSDAGNTEAFF.